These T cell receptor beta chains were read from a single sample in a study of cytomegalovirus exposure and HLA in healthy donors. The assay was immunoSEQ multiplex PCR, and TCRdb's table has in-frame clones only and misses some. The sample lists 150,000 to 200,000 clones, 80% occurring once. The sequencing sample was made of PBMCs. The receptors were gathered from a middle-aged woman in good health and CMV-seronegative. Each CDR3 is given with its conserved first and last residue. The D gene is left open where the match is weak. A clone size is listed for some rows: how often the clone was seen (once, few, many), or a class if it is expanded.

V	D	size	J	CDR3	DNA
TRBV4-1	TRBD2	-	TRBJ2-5	CASSQDGWLAGEGETQYF	TGCGCCAGCAGCCAAGATGGGTGGTTGGCGGGAGAGGGGGAGACCCAGTACTTC
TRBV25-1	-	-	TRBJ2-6	CASSESHRAGANVLTF	TGTGCCAGCAGTGAATCCCACAGGGCTGGGGCCAACGTCCTGACTTTC
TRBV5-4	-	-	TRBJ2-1	CASSFAPTSDNEQFF	TGTGCCAGCAGCTTCGCGCCTACCTCCGACAATGAGCAGTTCTTC
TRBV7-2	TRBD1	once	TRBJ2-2	CASSPDRGAGELFF	TGTGCCAGCAGCCCCGACAGGGGGGCCGGGGAGCTGTTTTTT
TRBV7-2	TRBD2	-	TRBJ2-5	CASSSQPLAGGTKETQYF	TGTGCCAGCAGCTCACAGCCGCTAGCGGGGGGTACAAAAGAGACCCAGTACTTC
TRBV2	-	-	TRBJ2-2	CASRRGSTGELFF	TGTGCCAGCAGGCGAGGATCCACCGGGGAGCTGTTTTTT
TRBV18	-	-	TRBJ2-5	CASSPLEGRETQYF	TGTGCCAGCTCACCGCTGGAGGGGAGGGAGACCCAGTACTTC
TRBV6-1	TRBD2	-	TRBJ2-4	CASSEDERDHDAKNIQYF	TGTGCCAGCAGTGAAGACGAGCGGGACCACGACGCCAAAAACATTCAGTACTTC
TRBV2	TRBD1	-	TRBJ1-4	CASREDREGLFF	TGTGCCAGCAGAGAGGACAGGGAAGGACTGTTTTTT
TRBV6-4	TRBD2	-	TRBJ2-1	CASSDSASGGAGEQFF	TGTGCCAGCAGTGACTCGGCTAGCGGGGGGGCAGGTGAGCAGTTCTTC
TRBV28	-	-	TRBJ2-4	CASSDIQGDKNSQYF	TGTGCCAGCAGTGACATACAGGGAGACAAAAACAGTCAGTACTTC
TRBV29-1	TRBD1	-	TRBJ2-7	CSGTGDRGRYEQYF	TGCAGCGGAACAGGGGACAGGGGGAGGTACGAGCAGTACTTC
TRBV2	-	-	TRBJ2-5	CASSELNQETQYF	TGTGCCAGCAGTGAATTAAATCAAGAGACCCAGTACTTC
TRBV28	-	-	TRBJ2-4	CASSPTGYKNIQYF	TGTGCCAGCAGCCCCACAGGATACAAAAACATTCAGTACTTC
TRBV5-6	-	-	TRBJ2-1	CASSLELGQSYNEQFF	TGTGCCAGCAGCTTGGAACTGGGGCAGTCCTACAATGAGCAGTTCTTC
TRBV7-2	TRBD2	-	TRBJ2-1	CASCVTGGDYNEQFF	TGTGCCAGCTGCGTAACGGGGGGGGACTACAATGAGCAGTTCTTC
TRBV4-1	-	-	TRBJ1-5	CASSQAGDGNQPQHF	TGCGCCAGCAGCCAAGCTGGAGATGGCAATCAGCCCCAGCATTTT
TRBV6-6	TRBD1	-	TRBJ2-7	CASSYRTGAYEQYF	TGTGCCAGCAGTTACAGGACAGGGGCCTACGAGCAGTACTTC
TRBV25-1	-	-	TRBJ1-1	CASTGGRNTEAFF	TGTGCCAGCACGGGGGGACGGAACACTGAAGCTTTCTTT
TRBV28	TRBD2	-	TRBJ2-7	CASSKRPGLVKPYEQYF	TGTGCCAGCAGCAAACGACCGGGACTAGTTAAGCCCTACGAGCAGTACTTC
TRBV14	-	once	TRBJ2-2	CASSQDQAGSRELFF	TGTGCCAGCAGCCAAGATCAGGCCGGGAGCAGGGAGCTGTTTTTT
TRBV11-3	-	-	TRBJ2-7	CASSSTQGISSYEQYF	TGTGCCAGCAGCTCGACTCAGGGGATTTCATCCTACGAGCAGTACTTC
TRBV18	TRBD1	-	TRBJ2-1	CASSLIPGQGVHEQFF	TGTGCCAGCTCACTTATACCGGGACAGGGAGTACATGAGCAGTTCTTC
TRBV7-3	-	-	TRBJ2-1	CASSSNIYNEQFF	TGTGCCAGCAGTTCGAACATTTACAATGAGCAGTTCTTC
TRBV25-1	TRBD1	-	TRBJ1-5	CASSEYQGQHNQPQHF	TGTGCCAGCAGTGAATACCAGGGACAGCACAATCAGCCCCAGCATTTT
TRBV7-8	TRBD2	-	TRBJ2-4	CASSPGLAGVLNSQYF	TGTGCCAGCAGCCCAGGACTAGCGGGAGTCTTAAACAGTCAGTACTTC
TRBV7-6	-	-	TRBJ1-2	CASSHTLRGTDNYGYTF	TGTGCCAGCAGCCATACTCTTCGGGGGACTGATAACTATGGCTACACCTTC
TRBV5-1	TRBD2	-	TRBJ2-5	CASSSYGTSVETQYF	TGCGCCAGCAGCAGCTATGGGACTAGCGTGGAGACCCAGTACTTC
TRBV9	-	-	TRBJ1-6	CASSPEGGIPWNSPLHF	TGTGCCAGCAGCCCTGAAGGCGGGATCCCCTGGAATTCACCCCTCCACTTT
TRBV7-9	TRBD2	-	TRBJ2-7	CASSLGTSGRYEQYF	TGTGCCAGCAGCTTAGGGACTAGCGGCAGATACGAGCAGTACTTC
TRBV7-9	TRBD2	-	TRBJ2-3	CASSLSGSIGTDTQYF	TGTGCCAGCAGCCTTAGCGGGAGTATCGGCACAGATACGCAGTATTTT
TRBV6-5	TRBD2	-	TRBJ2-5	CASSSLLAAQETQYF	TGTGCCAGCAGTTCTTTACTAGCGGCACAAGAGACCCAGTACTTC